This T cell receptor beta chain was recovered during a study of beta chain features in type 1 diabetes. Study background: Analysis included about 110 million sorted cells drawn from all samples. Study conclusions and caveats: The naive, central memory and Treg TCRB repertoires looked more alike in patients than they did in healthy donors. Shorter TCRB CDR3s, moderately but significantly so, were found in Type 1 diabetes patients in all four CD4+ subsets. Type 1 diabetes patients had VDJ junctions that carried fewer insertions and more deletions. There was a possibility that cDNA sequencing over-represented cells with high TCR expression.

Trimming shortened V by 0 bases and J by 6 bases, and 9 bases separated the two germline ends. The CDR3 runs 15 residues. Germline V lookup: CDR1 SGHDN, CDR2 FVKESK. Expressed TCRB transcripts were sequenced, since all the RNA that had been isolated was reverse transcribed. Sequencing was performed with immunoSEQ multiplex PCR; in TCRdb, only in-frame clones are kept and a portion is missing. Of about 740,000 clones listed, around 15% are singletons. Remarks on this clone: Its antigen remains unknown. The sample carries other DNA sequences with the same CDR3.

The V and J genes are TRBV14 and TRBJ1-6; no reliable D call. This sequence originates from a man aged 18 to 30 with type 1 diabetes. Sequenced material: naive CD4+ T cells from blood. Here the CDR3 DNA reads TGTGCCAGCAGCCAAGACTGGGGAGGTAATTCACCCCTCCACTTT. Protein sequence: CASSQDWGGNSPLHF.